The T cell receptor beta chain under discussion was sequenced for a study of cytomegalovirus exposure and HLA in healthy donors. Study-wide points: Cytomegalovirus-associated status was assigned to approximately 160 TCR beta chains. Reported performance of the classifier showed diagnosis of cytomegalovirus status with high specificity and sensitivity.

Details on this clone: The antigen is not known.

The PCR contained 60 Vbeta and 13 Jbeta primers. The assay was immunoSEQ multiplex PCR, and TCRdb's table has in-frame clones only and misses some. This table has some 150,000 clones, 75% to 80% appearing once. The receptor comes from a man aged 35-49 years in good health and CMV-seropositive. Sequences were obtained from PBMCs.

In DNA, the CDR3 is TGTGCCAGCAGAACCGCTAGCGGATCCTACAATGAGCAGTTCTTC. It codes for CASRTASGSYNEQFF. V and J are TRBV28 and TRBJ2-1; 7 bases are shared with TRBD2. The CDR3 is 15 residues long. Germline V CDR1 and CDR2: MDHEN, SYDVKM. The junction had 6 bases not matched to a gene; V was cut back by 6 bases and J by 1 base.